This TCR beta chain was obtained from a study of T-cell reconstitution after alpha-beta-depleted transplantation in children. CDR3 size: 21 residues. A library of TCRbeta sequences, prepared with unique molecular identifiers, was generated. A single record per CDR3 protein comes from TCRdb applying MiXCR to the PCR reads. The data show around 380,000 distinct CDR3 sequences, about a tenth seen once. The chain is built from TRBV21-1 and TRBJ1-5; the table's D call of TRBD1 was not tested on the DNA. TRBV21-1 is assigned pseudogene status. This receptor was obtained from a human donor who donated a stem cell graft to a child with acute myeloid leukemia. The sequencing used PBMCs from the stem cell graft donor, collected from the stem cell graft. The CDR3 DNA reads TGTGCCAGCAGCAAATGTTGTAATGGGACAGGGACGAGCTATAGCAATCAGCCCCAGCATTTT. Translation gives CASSKCCNGTGTSYSNQPQHF.